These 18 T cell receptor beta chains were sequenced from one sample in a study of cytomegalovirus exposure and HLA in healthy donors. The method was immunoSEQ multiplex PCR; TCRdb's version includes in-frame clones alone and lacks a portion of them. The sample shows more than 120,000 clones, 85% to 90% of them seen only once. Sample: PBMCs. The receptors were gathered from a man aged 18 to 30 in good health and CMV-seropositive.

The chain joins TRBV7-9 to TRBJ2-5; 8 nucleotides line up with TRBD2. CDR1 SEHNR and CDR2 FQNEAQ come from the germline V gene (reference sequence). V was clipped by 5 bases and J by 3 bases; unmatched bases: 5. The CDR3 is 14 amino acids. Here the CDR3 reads CASSPRGGEETQYF. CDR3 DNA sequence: TGTGCCAGCAGCCCTCGGGGGGGAGAAGAGACCCAGTACTTC.

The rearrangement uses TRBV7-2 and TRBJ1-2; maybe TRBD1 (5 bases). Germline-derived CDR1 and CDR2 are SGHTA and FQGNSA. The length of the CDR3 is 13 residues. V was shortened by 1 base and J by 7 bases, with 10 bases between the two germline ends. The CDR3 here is CASSLGGVRGYTF. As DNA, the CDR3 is TGTGCCAGCAGCTTAGGGGGGGTTCGTGGCTACACCTTC.

In DNA form, the CDR3 reads TGTGCCAGCAGACCAGGGTCGATAAATGAAAAACTGTTTTTT. Translation gives CASRPGSINEKLFF. The chain uses TRBV6-1 and TRBJ1-4; D may be TRBD1 (5 bases). Trimming stripped 6 bases from V and 5 bases from J, with 13 bases between. Per germline, CDR1 MNHNS and CDR2 SASEGT. The CDR3 runs 14 residues.

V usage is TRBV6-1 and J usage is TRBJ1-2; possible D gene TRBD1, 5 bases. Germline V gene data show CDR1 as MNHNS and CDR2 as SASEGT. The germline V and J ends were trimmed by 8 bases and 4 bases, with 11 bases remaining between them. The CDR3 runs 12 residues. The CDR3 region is CASGGGLYGYTF. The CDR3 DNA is TGTGCCAGCGGGGGGGGACTCTATGGCTACACCTTC.

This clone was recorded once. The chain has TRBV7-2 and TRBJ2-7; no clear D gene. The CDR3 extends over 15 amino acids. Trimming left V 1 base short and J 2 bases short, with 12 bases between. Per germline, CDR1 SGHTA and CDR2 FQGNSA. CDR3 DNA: TGTGCCAGCAGCTTAGGTCAGGTACCTACCTACGAGCAGTACTTC. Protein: CASSLGQVPTYEQYF.

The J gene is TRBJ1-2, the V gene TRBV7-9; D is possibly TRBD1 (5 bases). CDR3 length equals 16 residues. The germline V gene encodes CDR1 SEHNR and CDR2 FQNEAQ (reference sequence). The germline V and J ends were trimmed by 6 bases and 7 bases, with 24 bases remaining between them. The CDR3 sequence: CASRNLRARVIRGYTF. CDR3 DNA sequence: TGTGCCAGCAGAAACCTACGGGCCAGGGTTATTCGTGGCTACACCTTC.

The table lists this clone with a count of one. CDR3 region: CASSEGLGGGEQYF. In nucleotides, the CDR3 is TGTGCCAGCAGTGAAGGGTTGGGGGGGGGCGAGCAGTACTTC. The rearrangement joins TRBV6-1 to TRBJ2-7; 7 bases align to TRBD2. Germline V gene sequence: CDR1 MNHNS, CDR2 SASEGT. V was clipped by 1 base and J by 6 bases; unmatched bases: 6. The CDR3 is 14 residues long.

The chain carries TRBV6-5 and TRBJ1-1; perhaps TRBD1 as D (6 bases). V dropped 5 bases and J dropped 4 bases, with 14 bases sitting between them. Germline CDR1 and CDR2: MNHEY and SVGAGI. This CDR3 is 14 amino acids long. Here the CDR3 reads CASSIQGWSTEAFF. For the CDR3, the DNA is TGTGCCAGCAGTATCCAGGGGTGGAGCACTGAAGCTTTCTTT.

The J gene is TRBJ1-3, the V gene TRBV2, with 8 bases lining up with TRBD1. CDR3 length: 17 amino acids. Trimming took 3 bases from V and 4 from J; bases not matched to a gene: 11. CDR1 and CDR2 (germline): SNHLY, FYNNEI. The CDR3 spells CASSEGLGQAIGNTIYF. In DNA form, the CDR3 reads TGTGCCAGCAGTGAGGGGTTGGGACAGGCGATCGGAAACACCATATATTTT.

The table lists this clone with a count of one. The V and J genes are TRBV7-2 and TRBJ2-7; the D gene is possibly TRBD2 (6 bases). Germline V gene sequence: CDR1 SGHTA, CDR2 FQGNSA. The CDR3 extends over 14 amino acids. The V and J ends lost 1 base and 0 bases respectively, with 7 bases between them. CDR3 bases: TGTGCCAGCAGCTTAGGGGGAGGCTCCTACGAGCAGTACTTC. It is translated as CASSLGGGSYEQYF.

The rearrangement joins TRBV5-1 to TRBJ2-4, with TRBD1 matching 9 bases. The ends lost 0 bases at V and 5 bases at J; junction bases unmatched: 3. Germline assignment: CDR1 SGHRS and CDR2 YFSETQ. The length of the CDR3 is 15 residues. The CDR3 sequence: CASSLDRGRQNIQYF. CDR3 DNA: TGCGCCAGCAGCTTGGACAGGGGGCGCCAAAACATTCAGTACTTC.

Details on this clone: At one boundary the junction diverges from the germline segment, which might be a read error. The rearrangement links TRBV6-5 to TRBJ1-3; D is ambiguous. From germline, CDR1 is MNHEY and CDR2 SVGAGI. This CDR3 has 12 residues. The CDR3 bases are TGTGCCAGCGCCCATCGAGGAGGGCAGAGGGATTTT. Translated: CASAHRGGQRDF.

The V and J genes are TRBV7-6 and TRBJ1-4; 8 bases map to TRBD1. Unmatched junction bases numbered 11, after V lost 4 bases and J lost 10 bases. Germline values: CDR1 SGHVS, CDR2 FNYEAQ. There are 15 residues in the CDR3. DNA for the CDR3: TGTGCCAGCAGCTCCGGCGGACAGGGATTAGGAAAACTGTTTTTT. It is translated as CASSSGGQGLGKLFF.

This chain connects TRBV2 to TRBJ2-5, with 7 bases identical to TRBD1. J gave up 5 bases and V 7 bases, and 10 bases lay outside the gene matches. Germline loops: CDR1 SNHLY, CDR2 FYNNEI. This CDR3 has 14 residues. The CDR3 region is CASNPTGIVETQYF. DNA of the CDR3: TGTGCCAGCAACCCGACAGGGATTGTGGAGACCCAGTACTTC.

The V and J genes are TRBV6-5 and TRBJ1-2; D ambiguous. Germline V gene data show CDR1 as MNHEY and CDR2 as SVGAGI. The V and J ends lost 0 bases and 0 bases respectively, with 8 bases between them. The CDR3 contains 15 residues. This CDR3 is CASSYSTVTNYGYTF. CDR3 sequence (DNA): TGTGCCAGCAGTTACTCTACGGTTACTAACTATGGCTACACCTTC.

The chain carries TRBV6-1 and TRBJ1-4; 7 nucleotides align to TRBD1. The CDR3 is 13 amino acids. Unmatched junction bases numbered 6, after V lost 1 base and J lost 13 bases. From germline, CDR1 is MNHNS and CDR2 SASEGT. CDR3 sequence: CASSEGQGHGLFF. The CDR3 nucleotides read TGTGCCAGCAGTGAAGGACAGGGCCACGGACTGTTTTTT.

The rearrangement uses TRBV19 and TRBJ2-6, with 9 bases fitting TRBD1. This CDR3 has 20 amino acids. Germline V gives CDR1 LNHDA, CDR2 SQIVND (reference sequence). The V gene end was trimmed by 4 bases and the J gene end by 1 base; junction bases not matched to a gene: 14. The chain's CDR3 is CASSSIRPGQGSSGANVLTF. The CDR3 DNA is TGTGCCAGTAGTAGCATACGACCGGGACAGGGATCGTCTGGGGCCAACGTCCTGACTTTC.

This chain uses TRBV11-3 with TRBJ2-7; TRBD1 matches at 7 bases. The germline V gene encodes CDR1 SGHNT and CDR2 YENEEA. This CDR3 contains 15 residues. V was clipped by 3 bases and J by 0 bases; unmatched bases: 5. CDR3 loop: CASSFGQAISYEQYF. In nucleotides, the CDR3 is TGTGCCAGCAGCTTCGGACAGGCAATCTCCTACGAGCAGTACTTC.